This T cell receptor beta chain was identified in a study of Graves' ophthalmopathy and Graves' hyperthyroidism. Findings of the study overall: Blood shared most expanded thyroid clonotypes above 0.001 frequency.

V lost 3 bases to trimming and J lost 11 bases; unmatched junction nucleotides: 4. From germline, CDR1 is SGHKS and CDR2 YYEKEE (reference sequence). CDR3 size: 11 residues. CDR3 regions of TCR beta were amplified from RNA transcripts. The authors performed first-round RT-PCR with HTBI primers and then a second-round multiplex PCR. MiXCR, applied by TCRdb to the multiplex PCR reads, yields one record per CDR3 protein. The sample lists some 200,000 distinct CDR3 sequences, just under 30% occurring once. Other autoimmune diseases, uncontrolled infections, pregnancy or lactation excluded patients from enrollment. Clinical symptoms, serum thyroxine, TRAb, thyroid ultrasound and orbital computed tomography were relied on for diagnosis. In the case of this clonotype: The antigen remains undetermined.

This clonotype was obtained from a man between 50 and 59 years old with Graves' ophthalmopathy. The chain has TRBV5-5 and TRBJ1-1, with 7 bases identical to TRBD1. The sequencing sample was made of peripheral blood. The CDR3 coding sequence is TGTGCCAGCAGCTCGGACAGGCGGGCTTTCTTT. It specifies CASSSDRRAFF.